The 4 T cell receptor beta chains below were found in one sample sequenced in a study of shared clonotypes between healthy human individuals. The assay was immunoSEQ multiplex PCR, and TCRdb's table has in-frame clones only and misses some. The data hold about 480,000 clones, with roughly 78% observed a single time. Sequencing was carried out using PBMCs. The receptors stem from a woman in her thirties or forties in good health. Some clones in this sample may be carry-over from other donors' samples.

This chain links TRBV10-1 with TRBJ1-3; D perhaps matches TRBD1 (6 bases). The CDR3 length is 14 residues. Germline V gene sequence: CDR1 WNHNN, CDR2 SYGVQD (reference sequence). The CDR3, as DNA: TGCGTCACATCGATCCGGGGGCGCAGAAACACCATATATTTT. Its translation is CVTSIRGRRNTIYF.

The chain recombines TRBV30 with TRBJ1-2; D may be TRBD1 (5 bases). There are 13 residues in the CDR3. CDR1 and CDR2 from the germline V gene are GTSNPN and SVGIG (reference sequence). Trimming removed 5 bases at V and 6 bases at J, with 16 bases between. The CDR3 region is CAWARGAGDGYTF. Written as DNA, the CDR3 is TGTGCCTGGGCAAGAGGGGCAGGAGATGGCTACACCTTC.

The chain links TRBV10-1 to TRBJ2-7; TRBD2 matches at 10 bases. Germline V gene sequence: CDR1 WNHNN, CDR2 SYGVQD (reference sequence). The V and J ends lost 9 bases and 4 bases, in that order; junction bases with no gene match: 3. CDR3 length: 12 residues. The CDR3, as DNA: TGCGCCAGACCACTAGCGGGATACGAGCAGTACTTC. As protein: CARPLAGYEQYF.

The CDR3: CAWSVGLAGVNEQFF. CDR3 sequence (DNA): TGTGCCTGGAGTGTAGGACTAGCGGGAGTCAATGAGCAGTTCTTC. The chain combines TRBV30 with TRBJ2-1, with TRBD2 identical over 13 bases. The CDR3 runs 15 residues. Unmatched junction bases numbered 2, after V lost 0 bases and J lost 6 bases. Germline-derived CDR1 and CDR2 are GTSNPN and SVGIG (reference sequence).